This TCR beta chain was observed in a study of T cell responses to AZD1222 COVID-19 vaccine (dated by TCRdb to about 2021). Turning to the overall study: A total of 233 trial participants underwent TCR sequencing, of whom 207 received two doses of AZD1222 and some 25 received two doses of the MenACWY control vaccine. Trial participants were enrolled by age into subgroups of 18-55, 56-69 and 70-plus years, and about 150, 27 and 61 TCR-sequenced participants, respectively, were included in these subgroups.

The CDR3 regions of human TCRbeta chains were analyzed by immunosequencing. As for how the authors treated the data: Repertoire TCRs were checked for matches against a reference library of SARS-CoV-2-specific TCRs that had been generated using the MIRA antigen-specificity platform. Breadth meant the fraction of unique TCRs that were SARS-CoV-2-associated, whereas depth meant the fraction of total T cells that were SARS-CoV-2-associated. Each spike-specific TCR was assigned to its reactive spike region and to a CD4 or CD8 class using the MIRA data. Log10-transformed breadth and depth values were compared by one-way ANOVA with Sidak's multiple comparisons tests. Imported from immuneACCESS, the table was reduced by TCRdb to in-frame sequences with V and J called. These copies leave out some clones; in studies compared against another copy, an unresolved V gene accounts for under half, and the cause of the remainder is not known. The V and J calls and clone size come from that table; D and trimming were worked out from the DNA. The sample contains some 180,000 clones, about 90% of them found a single time. 1.9% of the sample is taken by the ten largest.

In the case of this clone: Its antigen is not yet known. The input lacks base qualities; no much larger clone sits a single base away.

In the paper's terms, the time point label means: about 28 days (+/-7) after the second vaccine dose. AZD1222 recipients with second doses at about 4 weeks or about 12 weeks were pooled, because spike-specific TCR depth and breadth did not differ between schedules. Vaccinee samples came from UK trials COV001 and COV002, including a single-blind randomized controlled phase 2/3 trial of AZD1222 (ChAdOx1 nCoV-19) in healthy adults. For TCRbeta chain sequencing, PBMC samples were collected from trial participants at day 0 and at day 28 after the second dose. Study-level results and caveats: Conclusions about previously exposed vaccinees were limited because only six AZD1222 recipients were SARS-CoV-2 seropositive at baseline. CD4 TCRs associated with the vaccine covered the entire spike protein, and the dominant responses were in regions 160-218 and 743-854. No day 14 peak-response samples were available, so repertoires were characterized only after the peak T cell response. The 56-69-year group was small, and its depth increase did not reach significance, likely because of low power. Participants were mostly white British and included more females than males, and it was suggested by the authors that clonal diversity may have been underestimated. Reportedly, close to half of the unique spike-specific TCRs recognized epitopes lying outside the regions that are mutated in the B.1.351 and B.1.1.7 variants. After two AZD1222 doses, spike-specific TCR breadth and depth were significantly higher than at day 0 and than in MenACWY recipients.

V drops 1 base and J drops 7 bases, leaving 14 bases in between. According to the germline V gene, CDR1 reads KGHSH and CDR2 reads LQKENI. From its cysteine to its phenylalanine, the CDR3 spans 15 amino acids. The only DNA kept is the CDR3, 45 bases in frame from the first base. The sequence is built from TRBV18 and TRBJ1-5, with no confidently assigned D gene. The clonotype originates from an adult who received the AZD1222 COVID-19 vaccine. The material was peripheral blood, obtained 28 days after the second AZD1222 dose. The CDR3 loop reads CASSPQSSTKQPQHF. The DNA is TGTGCCAGCTCACCACAAAGTTCAACCAAGCAGCCCCAGCATTTT.